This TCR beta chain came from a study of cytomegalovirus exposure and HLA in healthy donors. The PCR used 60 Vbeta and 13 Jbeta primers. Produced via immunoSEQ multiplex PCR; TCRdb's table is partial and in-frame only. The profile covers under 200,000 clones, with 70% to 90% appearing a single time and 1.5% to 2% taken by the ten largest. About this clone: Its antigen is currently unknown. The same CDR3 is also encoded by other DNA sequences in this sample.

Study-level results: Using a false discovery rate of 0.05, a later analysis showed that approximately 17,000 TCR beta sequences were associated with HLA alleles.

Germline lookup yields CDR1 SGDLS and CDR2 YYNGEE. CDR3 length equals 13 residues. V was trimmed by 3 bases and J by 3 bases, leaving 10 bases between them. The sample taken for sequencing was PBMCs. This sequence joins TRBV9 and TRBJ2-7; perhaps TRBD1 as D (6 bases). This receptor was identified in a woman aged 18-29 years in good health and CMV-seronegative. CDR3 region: CASSAGEIYEQYF. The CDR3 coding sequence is TGTGCCAGCAGCGCAGGGGAAATCTACGAGCAGTACTTC.